This T cell receptor beta chain was profiled in a study of cytomegalovirus exposure and HLA in healthy donors. CDR1 is MDHEN, CDR2 SYDVKM, per germline. Deletions cut 6 bases from V and 4 bases from J, with 19 bases between. The CDR3 consists of 15 residues. The PCR employed 60 Vbeta primers together with 13 Jbeta primers. Data came from immunoSEQ multiplex PCR; TCRdb stores just in-frame clones and leaves some out. The sample has 140,000 to 150,000 clones, about 64% seen once. Study-wide results and caveats: When analyzed later, a missense DCLRE1C variant was found to be linked to TCR beta V- and J-gene trimming. It was taken for granted in presence/absence analyses that sequencing depth across donors was roughly uniform. Common viral pathogens seemed to be connected with several of the most significant clusters, according to a later analysis.

Worth noting for this clone: Its antigen remains unknown.

The clonotype was recovered from a man in his 60s in good health and CMV-seronegative. Sequences were obtained from PBMCs. V usage is TRBV28 and J usage is TRBJ2-7; the D is unclear. For the CDR3, the DNA is TGTGCCAGCAGCCCCCTGAGGCAGTCCCTTTACGAGCAGTACTTC. This sequence encodes CASSPLRQSLYEQYF.